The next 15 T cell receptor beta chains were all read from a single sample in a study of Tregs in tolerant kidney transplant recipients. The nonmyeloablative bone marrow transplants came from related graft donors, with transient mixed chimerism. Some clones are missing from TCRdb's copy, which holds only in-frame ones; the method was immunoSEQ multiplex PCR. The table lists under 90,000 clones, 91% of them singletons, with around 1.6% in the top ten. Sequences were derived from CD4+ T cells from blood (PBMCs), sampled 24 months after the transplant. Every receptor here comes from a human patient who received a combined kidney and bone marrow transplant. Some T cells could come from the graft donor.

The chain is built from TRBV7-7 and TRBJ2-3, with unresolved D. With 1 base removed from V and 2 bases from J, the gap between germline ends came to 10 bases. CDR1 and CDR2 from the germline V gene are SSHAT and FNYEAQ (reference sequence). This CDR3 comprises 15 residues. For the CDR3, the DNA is TGTGCCAGCAGCTTAGGTCGTTACTTCACAGATACGCAGTATTTT. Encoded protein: CASSLGRYFTDTQYF.

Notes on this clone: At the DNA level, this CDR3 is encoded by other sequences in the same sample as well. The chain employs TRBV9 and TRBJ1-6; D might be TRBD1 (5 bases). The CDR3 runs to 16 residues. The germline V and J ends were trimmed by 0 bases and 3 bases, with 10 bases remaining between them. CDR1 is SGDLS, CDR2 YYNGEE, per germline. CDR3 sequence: CASSVDGQGYNSPLHF. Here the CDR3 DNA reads TGTGCCAGCAGCGTAGATGGGCAGGGCTATAATTCACCCCTCCACTTT. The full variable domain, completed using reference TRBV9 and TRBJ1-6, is DSGVTQTPKHLITATGQRVTLRCSPRSGDLSVYWYQQSLDQGLQFLIQYYNGEERAKGNILERFSAQQFPDLHSELNLSSLELGDSALYFCASSVDGQGYNSPLHFGNGTRLTVT.

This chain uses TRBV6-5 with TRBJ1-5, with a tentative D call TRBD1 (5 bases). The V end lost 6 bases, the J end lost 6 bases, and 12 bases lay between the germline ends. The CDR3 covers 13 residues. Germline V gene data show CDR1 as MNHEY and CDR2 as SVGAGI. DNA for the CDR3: TGTGCCAGCAGGGAGGGGTTGATTCAGCCCCAGCATTTT. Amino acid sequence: CASREGLIQPQHF.

The CDR3 DNA reads TGCGCCAGCAACCTAGACAGGGGGAACACCGGGGAGCTGTTTTTT. Translated, it gives CASNLDRGNTGELFF. V is TRBV5-1 and J is TRBJ2-2, with 8 bases fitting TRBD1. Germline CDR1 and CDR2: SGHRS and YFSETQ. The CDR3 runs 15 residues. V lost 6 bases to trimming and J lost 1 base; unmatched junction nucleotides: 5. Drawing the rest from reference TRBV5-1 and TRBJ2-2, the complete variable domain is KAGVTQTPRYLIKTRGQQVTLSCSPISGHRSVSWYQQTPGQGLQFLFEYFSETQRNKGNFPGRFSGRQFSNSRSEMNVSTLELGDSALYLCASNLDRGNTGELFFGEGSRLTVL.

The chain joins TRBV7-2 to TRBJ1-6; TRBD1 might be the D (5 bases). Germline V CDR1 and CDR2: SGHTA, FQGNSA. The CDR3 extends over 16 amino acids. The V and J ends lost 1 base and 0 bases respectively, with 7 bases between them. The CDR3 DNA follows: TGTGCCAGCAGCTTAGGTGGGGCCTCCTATAATTCACCCCTCCACTTT. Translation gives CASSLGGASYNSPLHF.

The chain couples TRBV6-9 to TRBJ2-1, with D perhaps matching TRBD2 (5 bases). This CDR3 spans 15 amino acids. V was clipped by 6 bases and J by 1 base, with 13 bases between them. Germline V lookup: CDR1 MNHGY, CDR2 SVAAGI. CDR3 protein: CASRGGSLSYNEQFF. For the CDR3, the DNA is TGTGCCAGCAGAGGAGGCTCACTATCCTACAATGAGCAGTTCTTC.

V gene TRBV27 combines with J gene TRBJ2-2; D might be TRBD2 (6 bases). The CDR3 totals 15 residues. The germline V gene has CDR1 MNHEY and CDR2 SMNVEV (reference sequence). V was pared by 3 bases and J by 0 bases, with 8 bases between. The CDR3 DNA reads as TGTGCCAGCAGTTTTAGCGGAACGAACACCGGGGAGCTGTTTTTT. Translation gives CASSFSGTNTGELFF.

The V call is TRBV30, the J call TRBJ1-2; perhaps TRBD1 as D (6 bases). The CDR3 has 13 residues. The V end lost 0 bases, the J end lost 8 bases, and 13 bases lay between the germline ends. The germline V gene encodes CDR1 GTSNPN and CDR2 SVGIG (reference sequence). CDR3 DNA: TGTGCCTGGAGTGTCATAGGGGGAGAGGGCTACACCTTC. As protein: CAWSVIGGEGYTF. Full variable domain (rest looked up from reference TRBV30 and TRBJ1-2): SQTIHQWPATLVQPVGSPLSLECTVEGTSNPNLYWYRQAAGRGLQLLFYSVGIGQISSEVPQNLSASRPQDRQFILSSKKLLLSDSGFYLCAWSVIGGEGYTFGSGTRLTVV.

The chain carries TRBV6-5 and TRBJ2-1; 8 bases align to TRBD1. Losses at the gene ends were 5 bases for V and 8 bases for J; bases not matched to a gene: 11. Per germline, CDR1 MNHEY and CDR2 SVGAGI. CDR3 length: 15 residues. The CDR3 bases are TGTGCCAGCAGTCCCCGGGACAGGAGGTTGGATGAGCAGTTCTTC. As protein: CASSPRDRRLDEQFF.

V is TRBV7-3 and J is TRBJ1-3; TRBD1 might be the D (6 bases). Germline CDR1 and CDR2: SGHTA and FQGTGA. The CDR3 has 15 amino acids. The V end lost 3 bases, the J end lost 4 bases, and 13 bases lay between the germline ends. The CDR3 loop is CASSLGGGSGNTIYF. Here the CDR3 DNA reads TGTGCCAGCAGCTTGGGGGGGGGCTCAGGAAACACCATATATTTT.

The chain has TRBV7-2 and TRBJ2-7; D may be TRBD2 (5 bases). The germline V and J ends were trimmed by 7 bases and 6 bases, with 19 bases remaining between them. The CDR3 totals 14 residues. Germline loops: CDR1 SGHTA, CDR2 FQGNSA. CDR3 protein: CASTLDRGLGEQYF. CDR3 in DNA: TGTGCCAGCACTCTAGATCGGGGTTTGGGCGAGCAGTACTTC.

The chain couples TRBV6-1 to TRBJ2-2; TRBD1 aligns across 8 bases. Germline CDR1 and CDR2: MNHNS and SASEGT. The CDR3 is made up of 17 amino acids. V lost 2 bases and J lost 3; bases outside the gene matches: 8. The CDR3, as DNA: TGTGCCAGCAGTGAACTCAGGGGGCGTTTTTACACCGGGGAGCTGTTTTTT. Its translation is CASSELRGRFYTGELFF.

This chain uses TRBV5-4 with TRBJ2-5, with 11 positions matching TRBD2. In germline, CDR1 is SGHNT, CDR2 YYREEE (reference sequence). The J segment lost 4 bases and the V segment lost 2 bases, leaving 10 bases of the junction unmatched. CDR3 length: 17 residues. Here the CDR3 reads CASSFQLAGGVRETQYF. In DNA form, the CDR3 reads TGTGCCAGCAGCTTCCAGCTAGCGGGAGGAGTAAGAGAGACCCAGTACTTC.

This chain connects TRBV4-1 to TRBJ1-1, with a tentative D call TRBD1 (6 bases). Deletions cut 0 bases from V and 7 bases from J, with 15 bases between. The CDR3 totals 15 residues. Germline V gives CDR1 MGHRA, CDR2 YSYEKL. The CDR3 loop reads CASSQDSYGQYEAFF. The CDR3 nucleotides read TGCGCCAGCAGCCAAGATTCTTATGGACAGTATGAAGCTTTCTTT.

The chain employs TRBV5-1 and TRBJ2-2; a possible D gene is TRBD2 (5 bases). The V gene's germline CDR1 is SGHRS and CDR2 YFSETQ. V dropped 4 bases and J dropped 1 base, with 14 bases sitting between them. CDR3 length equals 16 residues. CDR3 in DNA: TGCGCCAGCAGCCCGGGGTTACAGATGAACACCGGGGAGCTGTTTTTT. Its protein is CASSPGLQMNTGELFF. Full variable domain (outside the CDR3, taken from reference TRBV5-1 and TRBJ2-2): KAGVTQTPRYLIKTRGQQVTLSCSPISGHRSVSWYQQTPGQGLQFLFEYFSETQRNKGNFPGRFSGRQFSNSRSEMNVSTLELGDSALYLCASSPGLQMNTGELFFGEGSRLTVL.